A selection of T cell receptor beta chains follows, all from one sample in a study of shared clonotypes between healthy human individuals. Profiled with immunoSEQ multiplex PCR; TCRdb holds only in-frame clones, not every one. The data show about 670,000 clones, with 72% seen just once and under 2% held by the top ten. Sequences were obtained from memory CD4+ T cells sorted from blood. The receptor source for this set is a woman in her twenties or thirties in good health. The CDR3 runs from the conserved cysteine through the conserved F or W. The D gene is left open where the match is weak. Not all rows give a size; the values are once, few, many and, for expanded clones, a class.

TRBJ1-2	-	-	TRBV7-9	TGTGCCAGCAGCCCAGCCCCCCAGGGCCTCTATGGCTACACCTTC	CASSPAPQGLYGYTF
TRBJ2-3	-	-	TRBV29-1	TGCAGCGTTCACGGGAGCACAGATACGCAGTATTTT	CSVHGSTDTQYF
TRBJ1-4	once	TRBD1	TRBV6-4	TGTGCCAGCAGTGACGGAGACAGGGGCAAACTGTTTTTT	CASSDGDRGKLFF
TRBJ1-2	few	-	TRBV6-6	TGTGCCAGCAGCCCGACAGCGAACTATGGCTACACCTTC	CASSPTANYGYTF
TRBJ2-7	-	-	TRBV14	TGTGCCAGCAGCCAACGCGTGGACGAGCAGTACTTC	CASSQRVDEQYF
TRBJ2-7	-	-	TRBV6-6	TGTGCCAGCAGTTACTCGTCGGGAAGCTCCTACGAGCAGTACTTC	CASSYSSGSSYEQYF
TRBJ2-2	-	-	TRBV5-4	TGTGCCAGTCGTGGGTTAGACACCGGGGAGCTGTTTTTT	CASRGLDTGELFF
TRBJ1-1	-	TRBD1	TRBV6-5	TGTGCCAGCAGTTACTCGATCAGGGGGGGTACTGAAGCTTTCTTT	CASSYSIRGGTEAFF
TRBJ1-1	once	-	TRBV18	TGTGCCAGCTCACTAACGGAGGGGGAGAACACTGAAGCTTTCTTT	CASSLTEGENTEAFF
TRBJ1-2	-	TRBD1	TRBV27	TGTGCCAGCAGACGAAATACCCAGGGGGCTCGGAACTATGGCTACACCTTC	CASRRNTQGARNYGYTF
TRBJ2-1	-	-	TRBV7-8	TGTGCCAGCAGCCCGGGGTCGCGGGGCGTCAATGAGCAGTTCTTC	CASSPGSRGVNEQFF
TRBJ1-2	-	-	TRBV21-1	TGTGCCAGCAGCAAAGAGGCAGGGGGCAACTATGGCTACACCTTC	CASSKEAGGNYGYTF
TRBJ2-2	-	-	TRBV18	TGTGCCAGCTCACCGCCCACCGGGGAGCTGTTTTTT	CASSPPTGELFF
TRBJ2-1	-	TRBD2	TRBV29-1	TGCAGCGTTGTAGGGCTCTTGGGACTAGGGGCCGAGCAGTTCTTC	CSVVGLLGLGAEQFF
TRBJ1-5	-	-	TRBV21-1	TGTGCCAGCAGCAAAAGGGAAACAGGGGGAGAGAATCAGCCCCAGCATTTT	CASSKRETGGENQPQHF
TRBJ1-4	-	-	TRBV28	TGTGCCAGCAGTACCTTATTAGGGGTGGGAGAAAAACTGTTTTTT	CASSTLLGVGEKLFF
TRBJ2-6	once	-	TRBV21-1	TGTGCCAGCAGCGCTCGGACGGACCGGGACGGGGCCAACGTCCTGACTTTC	CASSARTDRDGANVLTF
TRBJ2-5	-	-	TRBV2	TGTGCCAGCGGGAGAACGCAAGAGACCCAGTACTTC	CASGRTQETQYF